The 12 T cell receptor delta chains below come from one sample, sequenced in a study of gamma-delta chains in newborns, infants, children (dated 2019 in TCRdb). Instrument used: Illumina MiSeq. TCRdb called clones anew from the public reads via CATT; matching DNA rows were later pooled. The sample records some 6,900 delta-chain clones, approximately 2.1% of which are singletons. Of the sample, about a tenth falls within the top ten clones. Input material: blood. The receptors come from a child who was a newborn, infant or young child, either healthy, febrile or measles-vaccinated (not recorded which).

Concerning this clone: TCRdb assigns this DNA the protein of a much larger clone, which departs from its translation at residue 9; this likely reflects a read error, and the protein shown comes from translating the DNA. The rearrangement links TRAV29/DV5 to TRDJ1; weak D call: TRDD3 (5 bases). Germline CDR1 and CDR2: NSMFDY and ISSIKDK. Deletions cut 3 bases from V and 0 bases from J, with 24 bases between. CDR3 length equals 18 residues. For the CDR3, the DNA is TGTGCAGCAAAGGGGGGGCCTGGGAATATGGGGTACACCGATAAACTCATCTTT. Encoded protein: CAAKGGPGNMGYTDKLIF.

This clone was seen more than once but under ten times. Translating this DNA gives a protein that differs at residue 11 from the TCRdb one, which belongs to a much larger clone; a read error is likely, and the protein shown is this translation. The chain is built from TRDV2 and TRDJ3, with 8 bases that match TRDD3. From germline, CDR1 is GEAIGNYY and CDR2 EKD. Trimming cost V 3 bases and J 0 bases; bases outside gene matches: 12. This CDR3 is built from 20 residues. In DNA form, the CDR3 reads TGTGCCTGTGACCTCCCCTGGGGGAGACGACTCTCCTGGGACACCCGACAGATGTTTTTC. As protein: CACDLPWGRRLSWDTRQMFF.

This clone was detected only a few times. With only one base between it and a far larger clone, this is likely a read error. Other DNA sequences in the sample encode the same CDR3. The chain uses TRDV2 and TRDJ1; the match to TRDD3 covers 7 bases. This CDR3 is 13 amino acids long. Trimming cost V 0 bases and J 5 bases; bases outside gene matches: 2. Per germline, CDR1 GEAIGNYY and CDR2 EKD. CDR3 DNA: TGTGCCTGTGACACCTGGGGGACTGATAAACTCATCTTT. This translates into CACDTWGTDKLIF.

Worth noting for this clone: A much more abundant neighbour one base away suggests this may be a read error. This sequence joins TRDV2 and TRDJ3, with D perhaps TRDD3 (6 bases). CDR1 GEAIGNYY and CDR2 EKD come from the germline V gene. The CDR3 runs 21 residues. Between the trimmed V and J ends, which lost 5 bases and 4 bases, there was a span of 29 bases. CDR3 nucleotide sequence: TGTGCCTGTGGAGTTCCTGGGGATGCCCGTCTGTTGTCGTGGGACACCCGACAGATGTTTTTC. This encodes CACGVPGDARLLSWDTRQMFF.

Of note for this clone: A much more abundant neighbour one base away suggests this may be a read error. Other DNA sequences in this specimen translate into the identical CDR3. The chain has TRDV2 and TRDJ3; maybe TRDD3 (5 bases). CDR1 is GEAIGNYY and CDR2 is EKD in the germline V gene. The CDR3 contains 16 residues. For the CDR3, the DNA is TGTGCCTGTGACACAATCACCTCCTGGGACACCCGCCAGATGTTTTTC. Its translation: CACDTITSWDTRQMFF.

This clone was counted a few times. TCRdb records a much larger clone's protein for this DNA, with a difference at residue 6 that likely arises from a read error; the protein given is the translation of the DNA. The rearrangement uses TRDV2 and TRDJ3; D is possibly TRDD3 (5 bases). Germline lookup yields CDR1 GEAIGNYY and CDR2 EKD. The CDR3 runs 19 residues. Trimming left V 0 bases short and J 0 bases short, with 14 bases between. CDR3 nucleotides: TGTGCCTGTGACACCGTAGGGATCGGTGGCTCCTGGGACACCCGACAGATGTTTTTC. Its translation: CACDTVGIGGSWDTRQMFF.

This clone was counted only a few times. Being one base from a much bigger clone, this may be a read error. At the DNA level, this CDR3 is encoded by other sequences in the same sample as well. This chain connects TRDV2 to TRDJ2; D might be TRDD3 (6 bases). The V end lost 0 bases, the J end lost 11 bases, and 18 bases lay between the germline ends. The CDR3 is 15 amino acids. Germline V gives CDR1 GEAIGNYY, CDR2 EKD. CDR3 amino acids: CACDTVGDGEAQLFF. CDR3 coding DNA: TGTGCCTGTGACACCGTCGGGGATGGGGAAGCGCAACTCTTCTTT.

A word on this clone: Since a much larger clone is just one base distant, this may be a read error. The chain couples TRDV2 to TRDJ3; the D gene is possibly TRDD3 (6 bases). The CDR3 extends over 18 amino acids. From germline, CDR1 is GEAIGNYY and CDR2 EKD. CDR3 protein: CARDLRGEGPWDTRQMFF. The CDR3 nucleotides read TGTGCCCGTGACCTGCGGGGGGAAGGGCCCTGGGACACCCGACAGATGTTTTTC.

For this clone: One junction end does not reproduce the germline sequence, and a read error may be involved. Other nucleotide sequences from this sample produce the same CDR3. The chain uses TRDV2 and TRDJ1; 12 bases fit TRDD3. The germline CDR1 and CDR2 sequences are GEAIGNYY and EKD. This CDR3 comprises 16 residues. This CDR3 is CACDTLLLGDTDKLTF. The CDR3 region has the DNA TGTGCCTGTGACACCCTTTTACTGGGGGATACCGACAAACTCACCTTT.

The chain employs TRDV2 and TRDJ1; the D gene is possibly TRDD3 (6 bases). The CDR3 is 16 amino acids. Trimming left V 1 base short and J 0 bases short, with 14 bases between. Germline loops: CDR1 GEAIGNYY, CDR2 EKD. The CDR3 coding sequence is TGTGCCTGTGACACTCTGGGGCAATCCGACACCGATAAACTCATCTTT. Amino acids: CACDTLGQSDTDKLIF.

This clone was observed a few times. The protein in TCRdb stems from a much larger clone and differs at residue 12 from this DNA's translation, likely a read error; here the protein is translated from the DNA. The chain couples TRDV2 to TRDJ2; 10 bases are shared with TRDD3. V lost 0 bases to trimming and J lost 4 bases; unmatched junction nucleotides: 10. Germline V lookup: CDR1 GEAIGNYY, CDR2 EKD. The CDR3 has 18 residues. CDR3 coding DNA: TGTGCCTGTGACACCTTGGGCACTGGGGGATCCCCGACAGCACAACTCTTCTTT. It yields the protein CACDTLGTGGSPTAQLFF.

This clone appeared a few times. A much larger clone sits a single nucleotide away, making a read error possible. The sample has other DNA sequences that encode this CDR3 too. V and J are TRDV2 and TRDJ3; the D gene is possibly TRDD3 (5 bases). Germline V CDR1 and CDR2: GEAIGNYY, EKD. Trimming removed 0 bases at V and 0 bases at J, with 14 bases between. This CDR3 is 19 amino acids long. This CDR3 is CACDTAGIGGSWDTRQMFF. The CDR3 DNA sequence: TGTGCCTGTGACACCGCAGGGATCGGCGGCTCCTGGGACACCCGACAGATGTTTTTC.